This TCR beta chain came from a study of Ad26.COV2.S vaccination and SARS-CoV-2 variants. The CDR3 contains 15 residues. Germline CDR1 reads MGHRA; CDR2 reads YSYEKL. V lost 0 bases to trimming and J lost 4 bases, with 10 bases between them. Of note for this clone: What it binds is not known.

Profiled with immunoSEQ multiplex PCR; TCRdb holds only in-frame clones, not every one. The sample yields around 370,000 clones, roughly nine tenths seen once. Study results and limitations: Measurement of non-spike TCR breadth gave similar results in vaccine and placebo recipients. Overall T cell responses may have been underestimated by the analyses of TCR breadth and depth. Substantial breadth was reported for post-vaccination spike-specific CD8+ and CD4+ T cells.

The rearrangement uses TRBV4-1 and TRBJ1-5; no clear D. The sequence derives from a human donor who had recovered from COVID-19. The sequencing here drew on peripheral blood, taken after recovery from COVID-19. As DNA, the CDR3 is TGCGCCAGCAGCCAAGAGACCCTTTCGAATCAGCCCCAGCATTTT. This sequence encodes CASSQETLSNQPQHF.